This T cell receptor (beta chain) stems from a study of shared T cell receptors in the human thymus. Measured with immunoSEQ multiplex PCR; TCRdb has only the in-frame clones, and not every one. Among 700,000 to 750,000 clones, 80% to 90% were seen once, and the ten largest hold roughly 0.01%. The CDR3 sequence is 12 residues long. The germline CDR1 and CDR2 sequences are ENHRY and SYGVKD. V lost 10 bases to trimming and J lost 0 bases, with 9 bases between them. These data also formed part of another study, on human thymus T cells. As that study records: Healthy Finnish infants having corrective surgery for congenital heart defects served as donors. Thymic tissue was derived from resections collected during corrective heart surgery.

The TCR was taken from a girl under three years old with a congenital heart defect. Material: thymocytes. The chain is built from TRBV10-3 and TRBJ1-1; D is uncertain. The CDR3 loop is CATRRVNTEAFF. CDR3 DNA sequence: TGTGCCACCCGACGGGTGAACACTGAAGCTTTCTTT.